A selection of T cell receptor beta chains follows, all from one sample in a study of cytomegalovirus exposure and HLA in healthy donors. The data were produced by immunoSEQ multiplex PCR, yet TCRdb's version contains in-frame clones alone and is incomplete. The table includes approximately 150,000 clones, 91% detected once. Sequencing used PBMCs. The receptor set was obtained from a woman aged 18-29 years in good health and CMV-seropositive. Each CDR3 is given with its conserved first and last residue. A D gene is named only where the DNA matches it firmly. For some rows the clone size is stated as once, few or many, or as a class when expanded; others skip it.

V gene: TRBV12-5
D gene: -
clone size: -
J gene: TRBJ1-5
CDR3 protein: CASGSDSPNQPQHF
CDR3 DNA: TGTGCTAGTGGTTCGGACAGCCCTAATCAGCCCCAGCATTTT

V gene: TRBV4-2
D gene: TRBD2
clone size: -
J gene: TRBJ2-3
CDR3 protein: CASSPRQRGSTPDTQYF
CDR3 DNA: TGTGCCAGCAGCCCCCGACAGCGGGGGAGTACCCCAGATACGCAGTATTTT

V gene: TRBV7-2
D gene: -
clone size: -
J gene: TRBJ1-6
CDR3 protein: CASSLARTANSPLHF
CDR3 DNA: TGTGCCAGCAGCTTGGCCCGGACAGCTAATTCACCCCTCCACTTT

V gene: TRBV5-4
D gene: TRBD2
clone size: -
J gene: TRBJ2-7
CDR3 protein: CASSLRDYSYEQYF
CDR3 DNA: TGTGCCAGCAGCCTTCGGGACTACTCCTACGAGCAGTACTTC

V gene: TRBV19
D gene: -
clone size: -
J gene: TRBJ1-5
CDR3 protein: CASSPRANQPQHF
CDR3 DNA: TGTGCCAGTAGCCCCAGGGCTAATCAGCCCCAGCATTTT

V gene: TRBV19
D gene: -
clone size: -
J gene: TRBJ1-5
CDR3 protein: CASSMGLDQPQHF
CDR3 DNA: TGTGCCAGTAGTATGGGACTCGATCAGCCCCAGCATTTT

V gene: TRBV5-4
D gene: -
clone size: -
J gene: TRBJ2-4
CDR3 protein: CASSSSGRLAKNIQYF
CDR3 DNA: TGTGCCAGCAGCTCCTCTGGGAGGCTAGCCAAAAACATTCAGTACTTC

V gene: TRBV28
D gene: TRBD1
clone size: -
J gene: TRBJ1-2
CDR3 protein: CASSPGQGDYGYTF
CDR3 DNA: TGTGCCAGCAGTCCTGGACAGGGGGACTATGGCTACACCTTC

V gene: TRBV28
D gene: TRBD2
clone size: once
J gene: TRBJ2-1
CDR3 protein: CASRKGLAESYNEQFF
CDR3 DNA: TGTGCCAGCAGGAAGGGACTAGCCGAGTCCTACAATGAGCAGTTCTTC

V gene: TRBV19
D gene: TRBD2
clone size: -
J gene: TRBJ2-1
CDR3 protein: CASRINGRNSYNEQFF
CDR3 DNA: TGTGCCAGTAGGATTAACGGGAGGAACTCCTACAATGAGCAGTTCTTC

V gene: TRBV28
D gene: -
clone size: -
J gene: TRBJ2-1
CDR3 protein: CASSPGPAGPSFYNEQFF
CDR3 DNA: TGTGCCAGCAGTCCCGGCCCGGCGGGCCCGTCGTTTTACAATGAACAGTTCTTC